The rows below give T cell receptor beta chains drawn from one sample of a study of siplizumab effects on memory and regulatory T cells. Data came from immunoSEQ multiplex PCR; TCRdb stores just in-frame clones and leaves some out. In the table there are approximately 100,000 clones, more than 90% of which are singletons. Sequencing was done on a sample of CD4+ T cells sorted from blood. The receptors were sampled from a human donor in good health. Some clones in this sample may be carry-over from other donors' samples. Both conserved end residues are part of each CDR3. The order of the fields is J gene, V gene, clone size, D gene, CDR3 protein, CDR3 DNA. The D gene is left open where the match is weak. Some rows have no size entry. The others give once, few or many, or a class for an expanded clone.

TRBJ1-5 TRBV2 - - CASSERRGEQPQHF TGTGCCAGCAGTGAAAGAAGGGGGGAACAGCCCCAGCATTTT
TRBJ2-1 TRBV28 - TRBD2 CASSLFKREAMFF TGTGCCAGCAGTTTGTTCAAGCGGGAGGCCATGTTCTTC
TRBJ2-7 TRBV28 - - CASSLGQPYEQYF TGTGCCAGCAGTTTAGGGCAGCCCTACGAGCAGTACTTC
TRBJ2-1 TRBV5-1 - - CASSLISGPSSYNEQFF TGCGCCAGCAGCTTGATATCAGGGCCGAGCTCCTACAATGAGCAGTTCTTC
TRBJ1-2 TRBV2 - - CASTQGPYGYTF TGTGCCAGCACCCAGGGTCCCTATGGCTACACCTTC
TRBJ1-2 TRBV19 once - CASSIDRRADYGYTF TGTGCCAGTAGTATAGATCGGAGGGCAGACTATGGCTACACCTTC
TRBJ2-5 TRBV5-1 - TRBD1 CASSLNPGQGGETQYF TGCGCCAGCAGCTTGAATCCGGGACAGGGGGGAGAGACCCAGTACTTC
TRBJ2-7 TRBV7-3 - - CASSSNGQEQYF TGTGCCAGCAGCTCTAACGGACAGGAGCAGTACTTC
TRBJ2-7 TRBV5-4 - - CASSFGGATYEQYF TGTGCCAGCAGCTTCGGTGGTGCGACCTACGAGCAGTACTTC
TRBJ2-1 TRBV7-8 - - CASNPPGGGSYNEQFF TGTGCCAGCAACCCGCCCGGAGGGGGTTCCTACAATGAGCAGTTCTTC
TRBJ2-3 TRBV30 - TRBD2 CAWSVTLSPLAGGGDTQYF TGTGCCTGGAGTGTCACCCTCTCCCCGCTAGCGGGAGGAGGAGATACGCAGTATTTT
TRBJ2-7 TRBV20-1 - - CSAIFSEQYF TGCAGTGCTATTTTCTCCGAGCAGTACTTC
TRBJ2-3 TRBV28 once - CASSLTDTQYF TGTGCCAGCAGTTTAACGGATACGCAGTATTTT
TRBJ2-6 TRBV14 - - CATSSGPGANVLTF TGTGCCACCTCATCAGGACCTGGGGCCAACGTCCTGACTTTC
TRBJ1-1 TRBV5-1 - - CASSGQVAGTEAFF TGCGCCAGCAGCGGGCAGGTAGCCGGCACTGAAGCTTTCTTT
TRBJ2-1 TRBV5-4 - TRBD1 CASSLGAGGTYNEQFF TGTGCCAGCAGCTTGGGGGCAGGGGGTACTTACAATGAGCAGTTCTTC
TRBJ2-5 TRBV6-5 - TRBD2 CASSPITSGLETQYF TGTGCCAGCAGTCCTATTACTAGCGGGCTTGAGACCCAGTACTTC
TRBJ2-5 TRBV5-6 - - CASSFGVLQIETQYF TGTGCCAGCAGCTTCGGCGTCTTACAAATCGAGACCCAGTACTTC
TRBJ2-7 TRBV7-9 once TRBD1 CASSLGDRGEQYF TGTGCCAGCAGCTTAGGGGACAGGGGCGAGCAGTACTTC
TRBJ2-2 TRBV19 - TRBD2 CASSMIAGKRPGELFF TGTGCCAGTAGTATGATAGCGGGAAAGAGGCCCGGGGAGCTGTTTTTT
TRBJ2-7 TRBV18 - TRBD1 CASSRDSDEQYF TGTGCCAGCTCACGGGACAGCGACGAGCAGTACTTC
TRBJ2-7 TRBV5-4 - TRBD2 CASSLRSSGIYEQYF TGTGCCAGCAGCTTACGGTCTAGCGGGATATACGAGCAGTACTTC
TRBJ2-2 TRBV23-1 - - CASSQLLASGELFF TGCGCCAGCAGTCAACTTCTGGCCTCCGGGGAGCTGTTTTTT
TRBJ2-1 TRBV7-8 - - CASKLGGSYNEQFF TGTGCCAGTAAGTTGGGCGGTTCCTACAATGAGCAGTTCTTC
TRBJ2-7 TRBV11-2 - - CASRPTGAPTYEQYF TGTGCCAGCAGACCCACGGGGGCTCCAACCTACGAGCAGTACTTC
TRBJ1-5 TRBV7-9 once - CASSRDGNQPQHF TGTGCCAGCAGCCGCGACGGGAACCAGCCCCAGCATTTT
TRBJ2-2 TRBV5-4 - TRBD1 CASSLGQGVSGGELFF TGTGCCAGCAGCTTGGGACAGGGGGTTTCGGGCGGGGAGCTGTTTTTT
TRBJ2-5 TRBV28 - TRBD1 CASSYPGQGWLTQYF TGTGCCAGCAGTTACCCGGGACAGGGGTGGTTGACCCAGTACTTC
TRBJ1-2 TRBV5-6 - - CASSPYSYGYTF TGTGCCAGCAGCCCCTACAGCTATGGCTACACCTTC
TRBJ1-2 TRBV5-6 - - CASSLGGPNYGYTF TGTGCCAGCAGCCTGGGTGGACCTAACTATGGCTACACCTTC
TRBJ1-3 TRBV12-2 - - CASRFGEKWHYGNTIYF TGTGCAAGTCGCTTTGGAGAAAAGTGGCATTATGGAAACACCATATATTTT
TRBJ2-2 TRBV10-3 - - CAISESRVTGELFF TGTGCCATCAGTGAGTCGAGAGTCACCGGGGAGCTGTTTTTT
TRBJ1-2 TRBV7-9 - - CASSLQTFNYGYTF TGTGCCAGCAGCTTACAGACATTTAACTATGGCTACACCTTC
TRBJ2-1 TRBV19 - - CASSIRAGTTNEQFF TGTGCCAGTAGTATTAGGGCGGGTACAACTAATGAGCAGTTCTTC
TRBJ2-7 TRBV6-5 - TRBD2 CASSYTGGPFEQYF TGTGCCAGCAGTTACACGGGAGGGCCCTTCGAGCAGTACTTC
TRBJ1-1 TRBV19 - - CASGLGDYGTEAFF TGTGCCAGTGGATTGGGCGATTATGGCACTGAAGCTTTCTTT
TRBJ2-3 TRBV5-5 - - CASSDRLQGPKDTQYF TGTGCCAGCAGCGACAGGCTTCAGGGGCCTAAAGATACGCAGTATTTT
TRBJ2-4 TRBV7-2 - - CASSLADLAKNIQYF TGTGCCAGCAGCTTAGCGGATCTAGCCAAAAACATTCAGTACTTC
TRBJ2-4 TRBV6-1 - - CASSDGHLLAKNIQYF TGTGCCAGCAGTGATGGGCATTTACTAGCCAAAAACATTCAGTACTTC
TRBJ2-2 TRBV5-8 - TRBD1 CASSWDRGSGELFF TGTGCCAGCAGCTGGGACAGGGGAAGCGGGGAGCTGTTTTTT
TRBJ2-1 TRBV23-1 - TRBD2 CASTRLAQYNEQFF TGCGCCAGCACCCGACTAGCACAATACAATGAGCAGTTCTTC
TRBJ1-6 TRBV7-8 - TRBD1 CASSLTGNDNSPLHF TGTGCCAGCAGCTTGACAGGGAATGATAATTCACCCCTCCACTTT
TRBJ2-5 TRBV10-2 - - CASSEAQEGRTQYF TGCGCCAGCAGTGAGGCCCAGGAGGGTAGGACCCAGTACTTC
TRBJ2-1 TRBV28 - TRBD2 CASSLISGSSYNEQFF TGTGCCAGCAGTTTAATAAGCGGGAGCTCCTACAATGAGCAGTTCTTC
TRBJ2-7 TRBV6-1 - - CASSEQGGSYEQYF TGTGCCAGCAGTGAACAGGGGGGGTCCTACGAGCAGTACTTC
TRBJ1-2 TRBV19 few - CASTTYQGSYGYTF TGTGCCAGTACCACTTATCAGGGAAGCTATGGCTACACCTTC
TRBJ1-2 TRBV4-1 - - CASSQDLGTGMGYGYTF TGCGCCAGCAGCCAAGATCTAGGTACGGGGATGGGCTATGGCTACACCTTC
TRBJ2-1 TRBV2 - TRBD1 CARGQGATGEQFF TGTGCCAGGGGACAGGGGGCGACCGGTGAGCAGTTCTTC
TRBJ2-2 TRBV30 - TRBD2 CAWSGTSGRRGGELFF TGTGCCTGGAGTGGCACTAGCGGGAGGCGGGGCGGGGAGCTGTTTTTT
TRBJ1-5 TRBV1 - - CTSSQRPQHF TGCACCAGCAGCCAAAGGCCCCAGCATTTT
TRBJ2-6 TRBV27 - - CASSLVVPASGANVLTF TGTGCCAGCAGTTTAGTCGTCCCGGCCTCCGGGGCCAACGTCCTGACTTTC
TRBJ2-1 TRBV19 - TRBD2 CASSMGGRGNEQFF TGTGCCAGTAGTATGGGCGGGAGGGGGAATGAGCAGTTCTTC
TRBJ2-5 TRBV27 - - CASSQRVQETQYF TGTGCCAGCAGTCAACGGGTACAAGAGACCCAGTACTTC
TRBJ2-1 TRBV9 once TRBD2 CASSMTSGNYNEQFF TGTGCCAGCAGCATGACTAGCGGGAACTACAATGAGCAGTTCTTC
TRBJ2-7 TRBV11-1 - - CASSLDRVYEQYF TGTGCCAGCAGCTTAGACAGGGTCTACGAGCAGTACTTC
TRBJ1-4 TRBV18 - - CASSPRRATNEKLFF TGTGCCAGCTCACCTAGACGTGCAACTAATGAAAAACTGTTTTTT
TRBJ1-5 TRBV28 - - CASSIRSNQPQHF TGTGCCAGCAGTATACGGAGCAATCAGCCCCAGCATTTT
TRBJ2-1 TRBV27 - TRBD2 CASISGRAGNEQFF TGTGCCAGCATAAGCGGGAGGGCCGGGAATGAGCAGTTCTTC
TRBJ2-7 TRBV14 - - CASSQGLRNYEQYF TGTGCCAGCAGCCAAGGCTTACGGAACTACGAGCAGTACTTC
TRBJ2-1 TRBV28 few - CASSFGGGRSNEQFF TGTGCCAGCAGTTTTGGAGGCGGACGCTCCAATGAGCAGTTCTTC